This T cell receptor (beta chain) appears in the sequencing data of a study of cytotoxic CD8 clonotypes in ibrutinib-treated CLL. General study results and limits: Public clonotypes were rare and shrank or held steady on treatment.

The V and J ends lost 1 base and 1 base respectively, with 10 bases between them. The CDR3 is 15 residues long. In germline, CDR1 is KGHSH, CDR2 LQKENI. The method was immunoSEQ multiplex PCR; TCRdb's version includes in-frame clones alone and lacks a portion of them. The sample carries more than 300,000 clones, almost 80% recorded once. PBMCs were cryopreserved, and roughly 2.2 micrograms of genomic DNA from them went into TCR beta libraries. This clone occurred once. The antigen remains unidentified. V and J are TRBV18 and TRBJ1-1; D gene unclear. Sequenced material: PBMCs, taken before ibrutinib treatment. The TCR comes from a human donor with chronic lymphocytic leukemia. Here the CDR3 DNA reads TGTGCCAGCTCACCACTGGGCAGCGCGAACACTGAAGCTTTCTTT. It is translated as CASSPLGSANTEAFF. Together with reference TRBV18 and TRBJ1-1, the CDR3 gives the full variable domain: NAGVMQNPRHLVRRRGQEARLRCSPMKGHSHVYWYRQLPEEGLKFMVYLQKENIIDESGMPKERFSAEFPKEGPSILRIQQVVRGDSAAYFCASSPLGSANTEAFFGQGTRLTVV.